These 7 T cell receptor beta chains share one sample of origin, sequenced in a study of cytomegalovirus exposure and HLA in healthy donors. The PCR used 60 Vbeta and 13 Jbeta primers. Using immunoSEQ multiplex PCR, the repertoire was profiled, and TCRdb retains in-frame clones only, with some absent. The listing contains about 130,000 clones. Sample: PBMCs. Every receptor here comes from a woman aged 40 to 50 in good health and CMV-seronegative.

The genes are TRBV7-9 and TRBJ2-1; D gene ambiguous. The V end was cut by 2 bases, the J end by 8 bases, with 10 bases between. The germline CDR1 and CDR2 sequences are SEHNR and FQNEAQ (reference sequence). The CDR3 consists of 13 residues. CDR3 sequence: CASSLNRGHEQFF. DNA for the CDR3: TGTGCCAGCAGCTTAAACCGCGGCCATGAGCAGTTCTTC.

J is TRBJ2-4 and V is TRBV29-1; 11 nucleotides line up with TRBD1. CDR1 is SQVTM and CDR2 is ANQGSEA in the germline V gene. Trimming removed 6 bases from V and 3 bases from J; junction bases left unmatched: 7. This CDR3 is 15 amino acids long. CDR3 protein: CSVAGTGGGKNIQYF. CDR3 in DNA: TGCAGCGTCGCCGGGACAGGGGGAGGCAAAAACATTCAGTACTTC.

The chain carries TRBV7-8 and TRBJ2-1, with a weak D call TRBD1 (5 bases). Trimming shortened V by 6 bases and J by 4 bases, and 10 bases separated the two germline ends. Germline V gene sequence: CDR1 SGHVS, CDR2 FQNEAQ. The CDR3 totals 13 residues. CDR3 sequence: CASRLDTYNEQFF. The DNA of the CDR3 is TGTGCCAGCAGATTGGACACTTACAATGAGCAGTTCTTC.

The rearrangement links TRBV9 to TRBJ2-1; 8 positions match TRBD2. The ends lost 4 bases at V and 10 bases at J; junction bases unmatched: 13. The CDR3 extends over 15 amino acids. Germline V CDR1 and CDR2: SGDLS, YYNGEE. CDR3 protein: CASSSVGLALGEQFF. The DNA of the CDR3 is TGTGCCAGCAGCTCAGTAGGACTAGCCCTTGGGGAGCAGTTCTTC.

The chain has TRBV11-2 and TRBJ1-3; D unresolved. V was pared by 1 base and J by 0 bases, with 10 bases between. Germline V CDR1 and CDR2: SGHAT, FQNNGV. The CDR3 has 16 amino acids. CDR3: CASSLGAGSSGNTIYF. CDR3 sequence (DNA): TGTGCCAGCAGCTTAGGGGCGGGGAGCTCTGGAAACACCATATATTTT.

A remark on this clone: One junction end does not reproduce the germline sequence, and a read error may be involved. This chain connects TRBV28 to TRBJ2-2, with 11 bases identical to TRBD2. The CDR3 is made up of 16 amino acids. The germline CDR1 and CDR2 sequences are MDHEN and SYDVKM. In DNA form, the CDR3 reads TGTGCCAGCAGATATTCTAGCGGGGGGTACACCGGGGGGCTGTTTTTT. It translates to CASRYSSGGYTGGLFF. Combining the CDR3 with reference TRBV28 and TRBJ2-2 gives the whole variable domain DVKVTQSSRYLVKRTGEKVFLECVQDMDHENMFWYRQDPGLGLRLIYFSYDVKMKEKGDIPEGYSVSREKKERFSLILESASTNQTSMYLCASRYSSGGYTGGLFFGEGSRLTVL.

The gene calls are TRBV7-8 and TRBJ2-3; D unresolved. CDR3 length equals 13 residues. V lost 5 bases and J 2 bases, leaving 8 bases between the germline ends. Per the germline V gene, CDR1 is SGHVS and CDR2 is FQNEAQ. Here the CDR3 reads CASSLGSTDTQYF. In DNA, the CDR3 is TGTGCCAGCAGCCTCGGGTCCACAGATACGCAGTATTTT.